These 5 T cell receptor beta chains came from one sample sequenced in a study of blood T cell repertoires in COVID-19. Clones were sequenced by immunoSEQ multiplex PCR, and TCRdb holds only the in-frame ones, with some missing. The repertoire consists of some 170,000 clones, with more than 75% occurring once and the leading ten covering 18%. The sequenced sample consisted of peripheral blood. The receptors shown here come from a man between 60 and 75 years old with active or convalescent COVID-19.

For this clone: The same CDR3 also results from other DNA sequences found in this sample. The V call is TRBV5-1, the J call TRBJ1-3; TRBD1 aligns across 8 bases. The CDR3 length is 15 residues. V shed 4 bases and J 0 bases; nucleotides not matched to a gene: 3. Germline values: CDR1 SGHRS, CDR2 YFSETQ. The CDR3 DNA reads as TGCGCCAGCAGCCTAGACAGGGGCTCTGGAAACACCATATATTTT. It specifies CASSLDRGSGNTIYF.

CDR3 sequence reads: CASQTGTGGNYEQYF. The DNA for the CDR3 is TGTGCCAGCCAAACCGGGACAGGGGGTAACTACGAGCAGTACTTC. This chain joins TRBV28 and TRBJ2-7; TRBD1 matches 11 bases. After removal of 8 bases from V and 3 bases from J, the junction contained 9 bases not matched to a gene. Germline V gives CDR1 MDHEN, CDR2 SYDVKM. The CDR3 spans 15 residues.

DNA of the CDR3: TGTGCCATCAGTGGGGGGCCGTTGAACACTGAAGCTTTCTTT. It translates to CAISGGPLNTEAFF. This chain connects TRBV10-3 to TRBJ1-1, with D possibly being TRBD1 (6 bases). V shed 4 bases and J shed 0 bases, with 9 bases lying between them. Germline V gene data show CDR1 as ENHRY and CDR2 as SYGVKD. The CDR3 is made up of 14 amino acids.

The rearrangement uses TRBV6-5 and TRBJ1-4, with 7 nucleotides matching TRBD1. The CDR3 contains 15 residues. V was pared by 6 bases and J by 5 bases, with 9 bases of the junction left unmatched. CDR1 and CDR2 (germline): MNHEY, SVGAGI. CDR3 sequence (DNA): TGTGCCAGCAGCCAGCTGACAGGGCTGAATGAAAAACTGTTTTTT. Translation gives CASSQLTGLNEKLFF.

The chain is built from TRBV6-5 and TRBJ1-6, with D possibly being TRBD1 (6 bases). V was cut by 2 bases and J by 8 bases, with 7 bases left in between. In germline, CDR1 is MNHEY, CDR2 SVGAGI. The CDR3 totals 13 residues. The CDR3 nucleotides are TGTGCCAGCAGTTACAACAGGGATTCACCCCTCCACTTT. It codes for CASSYNRDSPLHF.